Each of the 23 T cell receptor beta chains below was sequenced from the same sample in a study of early T cells in non-severe SARS-CoV-2 infection. TCRdb independently ran MiXCR on the 5' RACE reads; one entry per CDR3 protein. The sample consists of roughly 54,000 distinct CDR3 sequences, roughly 5.9% of them appearing once. Sequenced input: whole blood. The source is an adult who was a healthcare worker with PCR-confirmed SARS-CoV-2 infection or an uninfected control (not recorded which).

This clonotype appeared many times. The J gene is TRBJ1-5, the V gene TRBV6-1; D gene unclear. CDR1 and CDR2 (germline): MNHNS, SASEGT. Trimming removed 3 bases at V and 9 bases at J, with 12 bases between. This CDR3 region has 13 residues. The CDR3 bases are TGTGCCAGCAGTGATGGGTTTGATACGCCCCAGCATTTT. It codes for CASSDGFDTPQHF.

This clonotype was observed at least ten times. CDR3 sequence: CASSLRLGSYEQYF. The DNA of the CDR3 is TGCGCCAGCAGCTTGCGGCTCGGGTCCTACGAGCAGTACTTC. The chain employs TRBV5-1 and TRBJ2-7; D is unresolved. The CDR3 contains 14 residues. With 1 base removed from V and 1 base from J, the gap between germline ends came to 9 bases. Germline V gene lookup returns CDR1 SGHRS and CDR2 YFSETQ.

This clonotype was seen repeatedly, ten times or more. This chain connects TRBV6-6 to TRBJ2-7; D call uncertain. The CDR3 is 13 residues long. Germline V gene data show CDR1 as MNHNY and CDR2 as SVGAGI (reference sequence). The V and J ends lost 2 bases and 8 bases respectively, with 13 bases between them. The CDR3 sequence: CASSYPPAVKQYF. DNA of the CDR3: TGTGCCAGCAGTTACCCCCCGGCGGTGAAGCAGTACTTC.

V is TRBV7-9 and J is TRBJ1-3; D ambiguous. The CDR3 runs 12 residues. Germline V gene data show CDR1 as SEHNR and CDR2 as FQNEAQ (reference sequence). V lost 5 bases to trimming and J lost 9 bases, with 11 bases between them. The CDR3 coding sequence is TGTGCCAGCAGCACAGCCCCCGGCACCATATATTTT. It translates to CASSTAPGTIYF.

A few counts support this clonotype. The J gene is TRBJ2-1, the V gene TRBV6-5; TRBD1 matches 7 bases. J gave up 6 bases and V 2 bases, and 7 bases lay outside the gene matches. CDR1 and CDR2 from the germline V gene are MNHEY and SVGAGI. This CDR3 is 15 amino acids long. CDR3 coding DNA: TGTGCCAGCAGTTACCGGGACAGTCGTGCCAATGAGCAGTTCTTC. This translates into CASSYRDSRANEQFF.

This clonotype was detected many times. The rearrangement joins TRBV15 to TRBJ1-4, with D unresolved. V was cut by 11 bases and J by 0 bases, with 10 bases left in between. Germline CDR1 and CDR2: LNHNV and YYDKDF (reference sequence). This CDR3 spans 13 amino acids. Here the CDR3 DNA reads TGTGCCGCGGGCTACCCAACTAATGAAAAACTGTTTTTT. This sequence encodes CAAGYPTNEKLFF.

At least ten counts were recorded for this clonotype. The V gene is TRBV7-9, the J gene TRBJ2-7, with 12 nucleotides matching TRBD2. Looked up from germline, CDR1 is SEHNR and CDR2 is FQNEAQ (reference sequence). J was trimmed by 6 bases and V by 5 bases; bases with no gene match: 8. The CDR3 sequence is 15 residues long. CDR3 nucleotides: TGTGCCAGCAGCCTAACTAGCGGGAGGTGGAGCGAGCAGTACTTC. Its translation: CASSLTSGRWSEQYF.

This clonotype was seen repeatedly, ten times or more. The chain carries TRBV29-1 and TRBJ1-2; D might be TRBD1 (6 bases). This CDR3 region has 16 residues. CDR1 SQVTM and CDR2 ANQGSEA come from the germline V gene. Trimming removed 7 bases at V and 3 bases at J, with 24 bases between. DNA of the CDR3: TGCAGCGGTGGACCTAGCAATCTAGACAGGCACTATGGCTACACCTTC. Amino acids: CSGGPSNLDRHYGYTF.

This clonotype was seen many times. The CDR3, as DNA: TGTGCCAGCAGTTTCGCCCGTAGCGGGAGGCTCGACAATGAGCAGTTCTTC. It is translated as CASSFARSGRLDNEQFF. The chain couples TRBV6-5 to TRBJ2-1; TRBD2 aligns across 10 bases. Germline V CDR1 and CDR2: MNHEY, SVGAGI. With 4 bases clipped from V and 5 bases from J, the junction kept 11 bases outside the gene matches. The CDR3 is 17 amino acids.

The chain recombines TRBV12-3 or TRBV12-4 with TRBJ2-2, with D uncertain. The CDR3 has 17 residues. V dropped 0 bases and J dropped 0 bases, with 11 bases sitting between them. CDR3 sequence (DNA): TGTGCCAGCAGTTTAGCGCGCAGATTGACGAACACCGGGGAGCTGTTTTTT. It yields the protein CASSLARRLTNTGELFF.

Comments on this clonotype: The CDR3 end shows no conserved phenylalanine or tryptophan, and so a read error is likely. The chain has TRBV6-4 and TRBJ2-3; D unresolved. Germline V lookup: CDR1 MRHNA, CDR2 SNTAGT. V lost 4 bases and J lost 2, with 7 bases in between. There are 13 residues in the CDR3. CDR3 sequence: CASSVETTDTQYY. The CDR3 nucleotides read TGTGCCAGCAGTGTGGAGACCACAGATACGCAGTATTAT.

This sequence joins TRBV5-1 and TRBJ1-1, with a possible D match to TRBD1 (5 bases). V gave up 1 base and J gave up 3 bases, with 13 bases separating them. From germline, CDR1 is SGHRS and CDR2 YFSETQ. The length of the CDR3 is 15 residues. The CDR3 DNA follows: TGCGCCAGCAGCTTGTTCCCAGGGAAGGACACTGAAGCTTTCTTT. Its protein product is CASSLFPGKDTEAFF.

This clonotype was detected ten times or more. This rearrangement joins TRBV3-1 to TRBJ2-3; TRBD2 matches at 12 bases. The CDR3 runs 17 residues. CDR1 is LGHDT and CDR2 is YNNKEL in the germline V gene (reference sequence). Losses at the gene ends were 3 bases for V and 9 bases for J; bases not matched to a gene: 13. The DNA for the CDR3 is TGTGCCAGCAGCCAGCAACTAGCGGGAGGCCGTAAGACAACGCAGTATTTT. The encoded protein is CASSQQLAGGRKTTQYF.

Of note for this clonotype: This may stem from a read error, because a much larger clone lies one nucleotide away. The chain is built from TRBV27 and TRBJ2-7, with 10 nucleotides matching TRBD1. This CDR3 spans 15 amino acids. J lost 3 bases, V lost 10 bases, and 12 bases had no gene match. Germline values: CDR1 MNHEY, CDR2 SMNVEV (reference sequence). As DNA, the CDR3 is TGTGCCACCAGCTACGTGAGGGACAGGGGCTACGAGCAGTACTTC. Translated: CATSYVRDRGYEQYF.

The chain links TRBV7-2 to TRBJ2-7, with D tentatively TRBD1 or TRBD2 (5 bases each). This CDR3 is 16 amino acids long. Germline CDR1 is SGHTA and CDR2 is FQGNSA. Trimming cost V 5 bases and J 7 bases, with 24 bases left between them. The CDR3 region has the DNA TGTGCCAGCAGCCTGGGGGTGGCGGGCCCCGACGCTGAGCAGTACTTC. Protein sequence: CASSLGVAGPDAEQYF.

This clonotype was recorded many times. V is TRBV6-5 and J is TRBJ2-5; perhaps TRBD1 as D (6 bases). The CDR3 has 15 amino acids. Germline CDR1 reads MNHEY; CDR2 reads SVGAGI. V lost 2 bases and J 5 bases, leaving 15 bases between the germline ends. The CDR3 spells CASSYLTGRRETQYF. The CDR3, as DNA: TGTGCCAGCAGTTACCTCACAGGGCGTCGGGAGACCCAGTACTTC.

Remarks on this clonotype: Being one base from a much bigger clone, this may be a read error. As DNA, the CDR3 is TGTGCCAGCAGCCCGAGGACAGGGAACACTGAAGCTCTCTTT. Residues: CASSPRTGNTEALF. The chain carries TRBV4-2 and TRBJ1-1; TRBD1 aligns across 8 bases. The CDR3 consists of 14 residues. CDR1 is LGHNA, CDR2 YNFKEQ, per germline.

This clonotype was seen a handful of times. This chain links TRBV29-1 with TRBJ2-1, with D tentatively TRBD1 or TRBD2 (6 bases each). CDR3 length: 15 residues. Germline V gives CDR1 SQVTM, CDR2 ANQGSEA. The V and J ends lost 7 bases and 4 bases respectively, with 20 bases between them. The CDR3 spells CSATRGGLSYNEQFF. DNA of the CDR3: TGCAGCGCCACTAGAGGGGGACTCTCATACAATGAGCAGTTCTTC.

In this sample, this clonotype turned up a few times. The gene calls are TRBV7-2 and TRBJ1-5; tentative D call: TRBD1 (5 bases). Germline V gives CDR1 SGHTA, CDR2 FQGNSA. Trimming cost V 7 bases and J 2 bases, with 18 bases left between them. This CDR3 has 16 amino acids. CDR3 sequence reads: CASNGPGVRGNQPQHF. As DNA, the CDR3 is TGTGCCAGCAACGGCCCCGGGGTCAGGGGCAATCAGCCCCAGCATTTT.

This clonotype showed up many times. This chain connects TRBV12-3 or TRBV12-4 to TRBJ2-3; 7 bases line up with TRBD2. The CDR3 is made up of 16 amino acids. The V and J ends lost 1 base and 0 bases, in that order; junction bases with no gene match: 4. DNA for the CDR3: TGTGCCAGCAGTTTAGTACTAGCGACTAGCACAGATACGCAGTATTTT. Residues: CASSLVLATSTDTQYF.

The chain combines TRBV5-1 with TRBJ2-2; a possible D gene is TRBD2 (5 bases). The V gene lost 1 base and the J gene lost 1 base, with 8 bases spanning the gap. This CDR3 has 15 residues. The germline CDR1 and CDR2 sequences are SGHRS and YFSETQ. DNA of the CDR3: TGCGCCAGCAGCTTGAGGGCGGGGAACACCGGGGAGCTGTTTTTT. Amino acid sequence: CASSLRAGNTGELFF.

This chain joins TRBV12-3 or TRBV12-4 and TRBJ2-1; D may be TRBD2 (6 bases). Between the trimmed V and J ends, which lost 7 bases and 4 bases, there was a span of 14 bases. CDR3 length: 14 amino acids. DNA of the CDR3: TGTGCCAGCACTTTCCGGGAGTCGTACAATGAGCAGTTCTTC. Amino acid sequence: CASTFRESYNEQFF.

This clonotype was counted between two and nine times. The rearrangement links TRBV5-1 to TRBJ2-2, with D unresolved. The CDR3 is 12 residues long. In germline, CDR1 is SGHRS, CDR2 YFSETQ. Trimming pared 7 bases from V and 1 base from J, leaving 5 bases between. The CDR3 reads CASAVNTGELFF. CDR3 bases: TGCGCCAGCGCCGTGAACACCGGGGAGCTGTTTTTT.